What follows describes a single T cell receptor (beta chain). What it binds is unknown. Molecular barcoded adaptors covering alpha/delta and beta/gamma chains were used on 400 ng RNA. Via MiXCR, TCRdb re-called the reads, giving one row per CDR3 protein. The sample lists about 45,000 distinct CDR3 sequences, 15% to 20% occurring once. Sampling of bone marrow took place during active disease in every patient. These data come from a study of read filtering for tumor transcriptome and immune sequencing. Study summary: R-ISS stage counts were roughly eight for I, roughly 15 for II, 6 or 7 for III. Whole-transcriptome libraries were prepared after DNase treatment.

The study's findings and limits: Compared with RNA-seq, IR-seq gave much higher clonotype depth and reliability.

Germline CDR1 reads SNHLY; CDR2 reads FYNNEI. The junction had 14 bases not matched to a gene; V was cut back by 7 bases and J by 5 bases. This CDR3 is built from 16 residues. The sample comprised a population of CD138-negative cells sorted from bone marrow. The clonotype comes from a donor at least 40 years old with multiple myeloma. The J gene is TRBJ2-3, the V gene TRBV2, with 8 bases that match TRBD2. The CDR3 nucleotides are TGTGCCAGCACCCGACTAGCGACCCAACCGCAAGATACGCAGTATTTT. As protein: CASTRLATQPQDTQYF.